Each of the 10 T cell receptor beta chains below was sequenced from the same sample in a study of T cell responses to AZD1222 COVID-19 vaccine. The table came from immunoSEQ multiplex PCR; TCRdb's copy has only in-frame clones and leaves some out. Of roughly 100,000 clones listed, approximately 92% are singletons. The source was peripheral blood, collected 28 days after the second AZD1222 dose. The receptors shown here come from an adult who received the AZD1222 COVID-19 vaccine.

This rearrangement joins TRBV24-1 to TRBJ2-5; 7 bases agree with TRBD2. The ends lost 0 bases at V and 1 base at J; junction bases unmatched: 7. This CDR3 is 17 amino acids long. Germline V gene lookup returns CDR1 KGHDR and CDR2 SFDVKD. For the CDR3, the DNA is TGTGCCACCAGTGATTTGTCCCCTAGCGGACTCCAAGAGACCCAGTACTTC. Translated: CATSDLSPSGLQETQYF.

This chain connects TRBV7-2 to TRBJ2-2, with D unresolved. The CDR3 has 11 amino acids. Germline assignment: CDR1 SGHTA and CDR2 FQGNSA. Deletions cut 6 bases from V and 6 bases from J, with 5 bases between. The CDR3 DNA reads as TGTGCCAGCAGACGGGCCGGGGAGCTGTTTTTT. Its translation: CASRRAGELFF.

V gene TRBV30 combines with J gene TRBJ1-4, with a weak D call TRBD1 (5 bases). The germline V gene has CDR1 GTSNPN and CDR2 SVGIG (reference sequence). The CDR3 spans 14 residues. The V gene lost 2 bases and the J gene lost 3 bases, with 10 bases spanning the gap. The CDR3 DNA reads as TGTGCCTGGAGTAGGGGATTAGCTAATGAAAAACTGTTTTTT. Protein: CAWSRGLANEKLFF.

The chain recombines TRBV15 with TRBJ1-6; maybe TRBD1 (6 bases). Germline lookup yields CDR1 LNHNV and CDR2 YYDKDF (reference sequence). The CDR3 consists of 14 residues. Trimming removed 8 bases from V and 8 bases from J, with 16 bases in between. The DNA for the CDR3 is TGTGCCACCGCTCAAGACAGGTCTTATTCACCCCTCCACTTT. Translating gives CATAQDRSYSPLHF.

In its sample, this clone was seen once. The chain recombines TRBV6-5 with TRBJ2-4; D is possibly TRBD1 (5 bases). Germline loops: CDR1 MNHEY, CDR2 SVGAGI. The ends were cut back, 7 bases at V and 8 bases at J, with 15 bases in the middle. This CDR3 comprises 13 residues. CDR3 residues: CASTLDRTDIQYF. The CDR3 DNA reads TGTGCCAGCACTCTAGACAGAACGGACATTCAGTACTTC.

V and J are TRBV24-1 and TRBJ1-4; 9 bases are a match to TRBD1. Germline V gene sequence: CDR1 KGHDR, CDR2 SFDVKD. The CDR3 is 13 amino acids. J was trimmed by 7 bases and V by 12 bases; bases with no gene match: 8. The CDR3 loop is CASQGQGGEKLFF. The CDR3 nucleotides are TGTGCCTCACAGGGACAGGGAGGTGAAAAACTGTTTTTT.

For the CDR3, the DNA is TGTGCCAGCAGTTACACACCAAACTTCAGGGGTCACGAGCAGTACTTC. This sequence encodes CASSYTPNFRGHEQYF. This chain connects TRBV6-8 to TRBJ2-7; D is perhaps TRBD1 (6 bases). This CDR3 is 16 amino acids long. Deletions cut 2 bases from V and 5 bases from J, with 19 bases between. CDR1 and CDR2 from the germline V gene are MNHGY and SAAAGT.

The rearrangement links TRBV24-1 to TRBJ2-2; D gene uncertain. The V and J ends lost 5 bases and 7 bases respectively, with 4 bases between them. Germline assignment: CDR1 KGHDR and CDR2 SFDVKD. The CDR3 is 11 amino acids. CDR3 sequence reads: CATSALGELFF. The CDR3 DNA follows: TGTGCCACCAGTGCCCTCGGGGAGCTGTTTTTT.

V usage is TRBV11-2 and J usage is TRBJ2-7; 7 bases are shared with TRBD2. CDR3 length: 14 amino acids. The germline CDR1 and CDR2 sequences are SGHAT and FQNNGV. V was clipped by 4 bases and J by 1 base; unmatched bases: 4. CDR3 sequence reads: CASSWSSGSYEQYF. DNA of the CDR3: TGTGCCAGCAGCTGGTCTAGCGGTTCCTACGAGCAGTACTTC.

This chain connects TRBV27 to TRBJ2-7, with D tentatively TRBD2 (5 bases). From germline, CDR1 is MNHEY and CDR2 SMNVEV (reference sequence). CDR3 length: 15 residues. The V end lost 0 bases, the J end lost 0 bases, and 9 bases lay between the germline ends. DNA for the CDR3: TGTGCCAGCAGTTTATCGAGGGTCAGCTCCTACGAGCAGTACTTC. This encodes CASSLSRVSSYEQYF.